This is a list of T cell receptor beta chains from one sample in a study of low-dose radiotherapy and immunotherapy resistance in tumors. TCRdb re-called the reads through MiXCR, storing one row per CDR3 protein. The profile shows about 58,000 distinct CDR3 sequences, about 25% of them singletons. Specimen: PBMCs, collected after low-dose radiotherapy plus immunotherapy. The receptors were gathered from a male donor with prostate cancer. The CDR3 runs from the conserved cysteine through the conserved F or W. A D gene is named only where the DNA matches it firmly. Rows may omit the clone size; those that give it use once, few, many or a size class.

V	size	D	J	DNA	CDR3
TRBV9	many	TRBD2	TRBJ2-7	TGTGCCAGCAGCGTAGGTGGGACTAAGACCTACGAGCAGTACTTC	CASSVGGTKTYEQYF
TRBV7-2	NA	NA	TRBJ1-1	TGTGCCAGCAGCCGTCAGCAGGGGAGGAACACTGAAGCTTTCTTT	CASSRQQGRNTEAFF
TRBV6-5	many	NA	TRBJ2-7	TGTGCCAGCAGTATAGGGCGAAGCTCCTACGAGCAGTACTTC	CASSIGRSSYEQYF
TRBV24-1	many	NA	TRBJ1-2	TGTGCCACCAGTGAAAAAGGGACAACTAACTATGGCTACACCTTC	CATSEKGTTNYGYTF
TRBV5-6	many	NA	TRBJ1-5	TGTGCCAGCAGCGCTGGCGGTTATAGCAATCAGCCCCAGCATTTT	CASSAGGYSNQPQHF
TRBV6-1	many	TRBD1	TRBJ2-2	TGTGCCAGCGCCACCGGGACAGGGGTATCCGGGGAGCTGTTTTTT	CASATGTGVSGELFF
TRBV5-1	many	NA	TRBJ1-2	TGCGCCAGCAGCTTGACGCAGGGTTTGGAGGGCTACACCTTC	CASSLTQGLEGYTF
TRBV7-8	many	TRBD1	TRBJ2-1	TGTGCCAGCAGCCTTCGACAGGGATATGGCAATGAGCAGTTCTTC	CASSLRQGYGNEQFF
TRBV20-1	many	NA	TRBJ1-1	TGCAGTGCTAGAGGCCGGGGTTTAGGGGAAGCTTTCTTT	CSARGRGLGEAFF
TRBV20-1	many	TRBD2	TRBJ2-5	TGCGGTGCCGGTAGCGGGGGGGTGAAAGAGACCCAGTACTTC	CGAGSGGVKETQYF
TRBV7-9	many	NA	TRBJ2-7	TGTGCCAGCAGCTTATCCCGCTCCTACGAGCAGTACTTC	CASSLSRSYEQYF
TRBV6-5	few	TRBD1	TRBJ1-6	TGTGCCAGCAGAGAGACAGGGGGGAAAAATTCACCCCTCCACTTT	CASRETGGKNSPLHF
TRBV28	NA	TRBD1	TRBJ1-6	TGTGCCAGCAGAGGGACAGGGGTTTCACCCCTCCACTTT	CASRGTGVSPLHF
TRBV29-1	many	TRBD1	TRBJ2-7	TGCAGCGCAGATCGTGGGACAGGGGGCGAGCAGTACTTC	CSADRGTGGEQYF
TRBV23-1	NA	TRBD1	TRBJ2-1	TGCGCCAGCAGCACGGGACAGGCTAAGGTGAATGAGCAGTTCTTC	CASSTGQAKVNEQFF
TRBV20-1	many	NA	TRBJ1-2	TGCAGTGCGTCCGCCCTTGGGGGCGCGGACTATGGCTACACCTTC	CSASALGGADYGYTF
TRBV5-5	many	NA	TRBJ2-2	TGTGCCAGCAGCTTGTTCACTAGCCTGAACACCGGGGAGCTGTTTTTT	CASSLFTSLNTGELFF
TRBV20-1	many	NA	TRBJ1-5	TGCAGTGCTAGAGGCGGGGGGGCCCAGCCCCAGCATTTT	CSARGGGAQPQHF
TRBV4-2	medium-sized	TRBD2	TRBJ2-1	TGTGCCAGCAGCCAAGATTACGGTAGCGGGAGCGTCGATGAGCAGTTCTTC	CASSQDYGSGSVDEQFF
TRBV11-2	NA	NA	TRBJ2-1	TGTGCCAGCAGCTTAGGGGGGGGCTACGAGCAGTTCTTC	CASSLGGGYEQFF
TRBV29-1	NA	NA	TRBJ1-1	TGCAGCGTTGAAGTAGATACCGTGAACACTGAAGCTTTCTTT	CSVEVDTVNTEAFF
TRBV20-1	NA	TRBD1	TRBJ2-7	TGCAGTGCTAGCGGGGGACAGGGGGCCTACCCGAACGAGCAGTACTTC	CSASGGQGAYPNEQYF
TRBV23-1	many	TRBD1	TRBJ1-4	TGCGCCAGCAGTCGTACCGGGGACAGTACAGATGAAAAACTTTTTTTT	CASSRTGDSTDEKLFF
TRBV7-2	many	NA	TRBJ2-5	TGTGCCAGCAGCGCCCCAGGAGGAAGAGAGACCCAGTACTTC	CASSAPGGRETQYF
TRBV6-1	many	TRBD1	TRBJ1-2	TGTGCCAGCAGGCAGGGGGCCGGTGGCTACACCTTC	CASRQGAGGYTF
TRBV28	NA	NA	TRBJ2-2	NA	CASSQSRGHNTGELFFF
TRBV3-1	many	NA	TRBJ2-7	TGTGCCAGCAGCCTCGGGGGTTACGCCTACGAGCAGTACTTC	CASSLGGYAYEQYF
TRBV6-2/TRBV6-3	many	NA	TRBJ1-1	TGTGCCAGCAAGATCCGGGCCGAGACCATGAACACTGAAGCTTTCTTT	CASKIRAETMNTEAFF